This paragraph reports one T cell receptor (beta chain). Antigen specificity is unknown. The source of the sample is a study of cytomegalovirus exposure and HLA in healthy donors. Whole-study findings and limits: The study reported that TCR beta sequences accurately predicted HLA-A and HLA-B alleles in most subjects.

The primer mix had 60 Vbeta and 13 Jbeta primers. Libraries were prepared by immunoSEQ multiplex PCR; TCRdb keeps only in-frame clonotypes and omits some of them. Among fewer than 140,000 clones listed, around 75% were seen once. The CDR3 is made up of 15 amino acids. The V and J ends lost 6 bases and 7 bases, in that order; junction bases with no gene match: 14. Germline CDR1 MDHEN, CDR2 SYDVKM. The chain links TRBV28 to TRBJ2-7, with 8 bases that match TRBD1. The clonotype comes from a male donor in good health and CMV-seropositive. The sequenced material came from PBMCs. CDR3 amino acids: CASSPLQGGQGEQYF. In DNA form, the CDR3 reads TGTGCCAGCAGCCCTCTACAGGGGGGTCAGGGGGAGCAGTACTTC.